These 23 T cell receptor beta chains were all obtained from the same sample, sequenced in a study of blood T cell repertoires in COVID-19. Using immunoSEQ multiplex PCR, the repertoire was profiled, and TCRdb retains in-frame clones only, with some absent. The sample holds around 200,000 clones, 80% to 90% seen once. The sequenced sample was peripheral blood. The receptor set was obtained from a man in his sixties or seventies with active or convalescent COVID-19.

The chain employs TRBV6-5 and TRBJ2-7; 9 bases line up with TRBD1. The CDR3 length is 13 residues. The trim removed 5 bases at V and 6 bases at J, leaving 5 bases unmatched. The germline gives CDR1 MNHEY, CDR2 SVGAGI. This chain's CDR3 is CASSTQGAREQYF. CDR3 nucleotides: TGTGCCAGCAGTACACAGGGGGCGCGCGAGCAGTACTTC.

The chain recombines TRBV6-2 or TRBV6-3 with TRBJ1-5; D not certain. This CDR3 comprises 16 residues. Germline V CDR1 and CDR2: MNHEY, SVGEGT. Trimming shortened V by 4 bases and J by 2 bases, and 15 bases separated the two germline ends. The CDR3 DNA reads TGTGCCAGCAGTTTTTCCGGGCCGAGGGGCAATCAGCCCCAGCATTTT. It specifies CASSFSGPRGNQPQHF.

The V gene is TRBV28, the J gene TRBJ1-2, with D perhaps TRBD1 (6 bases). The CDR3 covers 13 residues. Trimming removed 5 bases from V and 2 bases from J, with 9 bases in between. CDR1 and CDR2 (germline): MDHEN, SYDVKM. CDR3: CASSTGQNYGYTF. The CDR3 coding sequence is TGTGCCAGCAGTACGGGACAAAACTATGGCTACACCTTC.

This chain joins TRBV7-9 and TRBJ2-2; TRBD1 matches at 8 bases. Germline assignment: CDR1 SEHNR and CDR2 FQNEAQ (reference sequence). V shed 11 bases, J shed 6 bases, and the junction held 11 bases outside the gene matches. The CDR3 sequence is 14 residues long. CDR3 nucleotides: TGTGCCGCGAACACAGGGGGAAGAGCCGGGGAGCTGTTTTTT. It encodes CAANTGGRAGELFF.

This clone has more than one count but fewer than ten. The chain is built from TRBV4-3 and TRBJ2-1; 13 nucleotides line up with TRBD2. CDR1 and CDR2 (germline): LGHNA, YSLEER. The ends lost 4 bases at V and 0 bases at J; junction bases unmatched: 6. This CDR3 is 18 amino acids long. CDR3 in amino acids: CASSPGRTSGSSYNEQFF. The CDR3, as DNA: TGCGCCAGCAGCCCTGGTCGGACTAGCGGGAGCTCCTACAATGAGCAGTTCTTC.

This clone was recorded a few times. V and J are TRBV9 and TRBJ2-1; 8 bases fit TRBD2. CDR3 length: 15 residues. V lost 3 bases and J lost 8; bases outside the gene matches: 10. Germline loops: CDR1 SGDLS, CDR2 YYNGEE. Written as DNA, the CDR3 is TGTGCCAGCAGCGCCAGCGGGAGAGTGGTGGATGAGCAGTTCTTC. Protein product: CASSASGRVVDEQFF.

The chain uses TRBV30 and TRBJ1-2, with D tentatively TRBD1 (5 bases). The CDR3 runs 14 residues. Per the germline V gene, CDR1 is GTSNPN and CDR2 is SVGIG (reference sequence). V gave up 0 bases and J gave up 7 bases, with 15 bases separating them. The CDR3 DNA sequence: TGTGCCTGGAGTGTGGGAGGGGCAAGCGCTGGCTACACCTTC. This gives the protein CAWSVGGASAGYTF.

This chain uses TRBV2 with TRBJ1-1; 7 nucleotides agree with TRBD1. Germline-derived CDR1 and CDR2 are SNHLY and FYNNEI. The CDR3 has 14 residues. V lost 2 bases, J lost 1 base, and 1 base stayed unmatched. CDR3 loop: CASSEQGGNTEAFF. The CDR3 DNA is TGTGCCAGCAGTGAACAGGGGGGGAACACTGAAGCTTTCTTT.

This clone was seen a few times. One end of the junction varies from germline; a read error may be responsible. The CDR3 loop is CASSVGTSGRIF. The CDR3 DNA reads TGTGCCAGCAGCGTCGGGACTAGCGGGAGAATCTTC. The V call is TRBV9, the J call TRBJ2-1, with 14 bases fitting TRBD2. The CDR3 length is 12 residues. Germline CDR1 SGDLS, CDR2 YYNGEE.

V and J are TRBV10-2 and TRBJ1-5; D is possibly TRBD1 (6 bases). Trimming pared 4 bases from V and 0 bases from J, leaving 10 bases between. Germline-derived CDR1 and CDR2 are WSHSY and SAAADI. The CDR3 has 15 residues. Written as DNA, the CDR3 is TGCGCCAGCAGTGTACAGGGAAATAGCAATCAGCCCCAGCATTTT. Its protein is CASSVQGNSNQPQHF.

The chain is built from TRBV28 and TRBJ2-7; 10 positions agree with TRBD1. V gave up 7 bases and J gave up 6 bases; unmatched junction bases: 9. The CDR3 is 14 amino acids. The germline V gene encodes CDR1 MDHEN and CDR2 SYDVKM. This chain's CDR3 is CASIPGQGTGEQYF. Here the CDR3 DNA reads TGTGCCAGCATTCCGGGACAGGGGACAGGCGAGCAGTACTTC. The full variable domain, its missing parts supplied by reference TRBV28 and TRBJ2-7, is DVKVTQSSRYLVKRTGEKVFLECVQDMDHENMFWYRQDPGLGLRLIYFSYDVKMKEKGDIPEGYSVSREKKERFSLILESASTNQTSMYLCASIPGQGTGEQYFGPGTRLTVT.

CDR3 sequence: CASSYAQAYGYTF. The CDR3 DNA sequence: TGTGCCAGCAGTTACGCCCAGGCCTATGGCTACACCTTC. This chain links TRBV28 with TRBJ1-2; D gene unclear. This CDR3 contains 13 residues. V dropped 4 bases and J dropped 4 bases, with 10 bases sitting between them. Germline V lookup: CDR1 MDHEN, CDR2 SYDVKM.

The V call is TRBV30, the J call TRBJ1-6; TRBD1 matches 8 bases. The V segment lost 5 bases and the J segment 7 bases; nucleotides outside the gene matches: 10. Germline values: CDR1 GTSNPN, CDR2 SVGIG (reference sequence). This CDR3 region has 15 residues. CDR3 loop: CAWSYPGQVNSPLHF. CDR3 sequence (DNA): TGTGCCTGGTCCTATCCGGGACAGGTGAATTCACCCCTCCACTTT.

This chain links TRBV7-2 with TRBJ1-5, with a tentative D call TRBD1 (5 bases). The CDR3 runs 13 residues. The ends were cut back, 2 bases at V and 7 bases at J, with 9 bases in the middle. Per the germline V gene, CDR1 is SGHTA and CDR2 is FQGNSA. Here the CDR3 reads CASSLSGDQPQHF. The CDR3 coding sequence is TGTGCCAGCAGCTTATCGGGGGACCAGCCCCAGCATTTT.

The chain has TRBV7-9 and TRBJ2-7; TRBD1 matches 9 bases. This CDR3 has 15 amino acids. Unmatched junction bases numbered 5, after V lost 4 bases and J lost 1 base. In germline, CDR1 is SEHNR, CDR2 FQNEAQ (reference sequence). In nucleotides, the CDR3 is TGTGCCAGCAGCTCAACAGGGGGCTTGTCCTACGAGCAGTACTTC. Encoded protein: CASSSTGGLSYEQYF.

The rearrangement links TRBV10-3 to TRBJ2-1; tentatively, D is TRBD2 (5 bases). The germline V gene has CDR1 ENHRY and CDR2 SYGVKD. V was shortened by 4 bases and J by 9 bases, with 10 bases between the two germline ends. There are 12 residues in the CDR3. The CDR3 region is CAISGLAGEQFF. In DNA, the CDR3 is TGTGCCATCAGTGGACTCGCGGGTGAGCAGTTCTTC.

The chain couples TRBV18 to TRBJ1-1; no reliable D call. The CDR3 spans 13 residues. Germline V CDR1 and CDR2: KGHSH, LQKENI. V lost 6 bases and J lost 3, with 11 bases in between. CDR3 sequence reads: CASSRGGHTEAFF. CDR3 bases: TGTGCCAGCTCCCGTGGTGGGCACACTGAAGCTTTCTTT. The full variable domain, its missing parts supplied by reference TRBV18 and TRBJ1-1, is NAGVMQNPRHLVRRRGQEARLRCSPMKGHSHVYWYRQLPEEGLKFMVYLQKENIIDESGMPKERFSAEFPKEGPSILRIQQVVRGDSAAYFCASSRGGHTEAFFGQGTRLTVV.

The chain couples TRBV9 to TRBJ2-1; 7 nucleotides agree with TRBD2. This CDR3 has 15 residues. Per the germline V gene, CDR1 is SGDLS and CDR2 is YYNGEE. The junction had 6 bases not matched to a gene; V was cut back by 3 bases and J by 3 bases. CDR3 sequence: CASSAGLGVYNEQFF. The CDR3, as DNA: TGTGCCAGCAGCGCCGGACTAGGGGTCTACAATGAGCAGTTCTTC.

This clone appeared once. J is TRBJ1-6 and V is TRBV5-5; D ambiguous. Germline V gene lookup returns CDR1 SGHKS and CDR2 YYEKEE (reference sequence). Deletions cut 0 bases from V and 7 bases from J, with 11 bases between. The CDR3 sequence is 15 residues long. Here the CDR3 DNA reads TGTGCCAGCAGCTTGGACGGCGGCGGGAATTCACCCCTCCACTTT. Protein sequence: CASSLDGGGNSPLHF.

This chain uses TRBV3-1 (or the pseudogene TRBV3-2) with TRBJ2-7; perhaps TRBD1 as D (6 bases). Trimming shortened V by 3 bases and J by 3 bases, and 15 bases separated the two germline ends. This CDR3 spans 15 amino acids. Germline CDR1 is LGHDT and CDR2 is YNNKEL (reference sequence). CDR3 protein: CASSQAPGQNYEQYF. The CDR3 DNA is TGTGCCAGCAGCCAGGCGCCGGGACAAAACTACGAGCAGTACTTC.

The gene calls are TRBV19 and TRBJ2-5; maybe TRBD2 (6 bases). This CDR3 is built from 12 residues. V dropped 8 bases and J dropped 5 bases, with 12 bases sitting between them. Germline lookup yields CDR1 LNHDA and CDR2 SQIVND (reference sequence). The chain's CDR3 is CASGGFHETQYF. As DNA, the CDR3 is TGTGCCAGTGGAGGGTTTCACGAGACCCAGTACTTC.

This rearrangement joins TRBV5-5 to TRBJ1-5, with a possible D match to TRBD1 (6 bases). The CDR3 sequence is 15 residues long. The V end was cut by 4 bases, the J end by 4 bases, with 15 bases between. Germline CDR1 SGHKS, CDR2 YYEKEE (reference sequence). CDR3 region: CASSHLGGQNQPQHF. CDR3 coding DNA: TGTGCCAGCAGCCACCTTGGGGGCCAAAATCAGCCCCAGCATTTT.

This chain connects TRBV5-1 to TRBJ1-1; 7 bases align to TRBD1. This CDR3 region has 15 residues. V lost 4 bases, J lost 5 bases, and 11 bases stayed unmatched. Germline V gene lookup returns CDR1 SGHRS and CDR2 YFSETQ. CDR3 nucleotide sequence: TGCGCCAGCAGCCTCACCACAGGGGTTGGGACTGAAGCTTTCTTT. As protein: CASSLTTGVGTEAFF.